This passage covers 5 T cell receptor beta chains from one sample sequenced in a study of OX40 agonist ivuxolimab in advanced cancers. Libraries were made using the immunoSEQ multiplex PCR assay. This immuneACCESS table, as held by TCRdb, lists in-frame sequences with V and J called but not all clones. Of the missing ones, under half trace to an unresolved V gene in checked studies; the others have no known cause. Recorded for this sample are 15,000 to 20,000 clones; around 81% of them occurred a single time. 40% to 50% of the sample rests with the top ten. The sequences come from CD4+ or CD8+ T cells sorted from blood, collected in a trial of the OX40 agonist ivuxolimab. These TCRs come from an adult with an advanced solid tumor such as melanoma, head and neck, liver or kidney cancer.

J is TRBJ1-1 and V is TRBV10-3; D is unclear. Germline V lookup: CDR1 ENHRY, CDR2 SYGVKD. With 3 bases removed from V and 3 bases from J, the gap between germline ends came to 11 bases. The length of the CDR3 is 14 residues. CDR3 in DNA: TGTGCCATCAGTGATGTGGTTCTGGACACTGAAGCTTTCTTT. It encodes CAISDVVLDTEAFF.

This chain uses TRBV4-3 with TRBJ2-1; perhaps TRBD1 as D (6 bases). CDR3 length equals 16 residues. CDR1 is LGHNA and CDR2 is YSLEER in the germline V gene. V lost 0 bases and J 3 bases, leaving 12 bases between the germline ends. The CDR3 sequence is CASSQEYGTNYNEQFF. The CDR3 bases are TGCGCCAGCAGCCAAGAGTACGGGACAAACTACAATGAGCAGTTCTTC.

The J gene is TRBJ1-4, the V gene TRBV25-1, with D perhaps TRBD1 (5 bases). Germline V gives CDR1 MGHDK, CDR2 SYGVNS. Trimming cost V 2 bases and J 6 bases, with 13 bases left between them. The CDR3 extends over 15 amino acids. The CDR3 nucleotides are TGTGCCAGCAGTGAAGCGCAGGGCCCTTATGAAAAACTGTTTTTT. Translating it yields CASSEAQGPYEKLFF.

The chain recombines TRBV9 with TRBJ2-3; possibly TRBD2 for D (7 bases). The CDR3 totals 17 residues. Trimming left V 3 bases short and J 3 bases short, with 20 bases between. Germline-derived CDR1 and CDR2 are SGDLS and YYNGEE. As DNA, the CDR3 is TGTGCCAGCAGCGCGGGAGGCGTGGGGGGGCCAACAGATACGCAGTATTTT. Translation: CASSAGGVGGPTDTQYF.

The V and J genes are TRBV9 and TRBJ1-2, with 11 bases that match TRBD1. Germline assignment: CDR1 SGDLS and CDR2 YYNGEE. This CDR3 contains 16 residues. The V segment lost 5 bases and the J segment 7 bases; nucleotides outside the gene matches: 13. In DNA form, the CDR3 reads TGTGCCAGCAGAGAGATGAGGGACAGGGGGAGGAGTGGCTACACCTTC. Its translation: CASREMRDRGRSGYTF. Variable domain in full (rest from reference TRBV9 and TRBJ1-2): DSGVTQTPKHLITATGQRVTLRCSPRSGDLSVYWYQQSLDQGLQFLIQYYNGEERAKGNILERFSAQQFPDLHSELNLSSLELGDSALYFCASREMRDRGRSGYTFGSGTRLTVV.